The sequence of this T cell receptor (beta chain) was determined in a study of post-analysis software for immune sequencing data. About the research overall: Relapsing-remitting, secondary progressive and progressive-relapsing multiple sclerosis courses were included. Study-wide findings and caveats: TRBV segments more frequent in patients than in controls numbered a few and included TRBV5-6, TRBV5-1 and TRBV20-1. Significantly lower normalized Chao1 diversity was seen in multiple sclerosis patients than in controls.

Germline V gene data show CDR1 as SEHNR and CDR2 as FQNEAQ (reference sequence). The CDR3 has 18 amino acids. With respect to this clonotype: The target antigen is unknown. This may come from a read error, since a much larger clone is one base off.

Unique molecular identifiers featured in each of the TCR beta cDNA libraries. Roughly 490,000 cDNA molecules came from 1 to 10 million T cells. TCRdb reprocessed the PCR reads via MiXCR and lists one record per CDR3 protein. The table records hundreds of thousands of distinct CDR3 sequences, 53% of them present only once. The TCR was taken from a girl between 10 and 17 years old with multiple sclerosis. Sequencing was done on a sample of blood. The chain uses TRBV7-9 and TRBJ2-1; 16 bases agree with TRBD2. The end of the DNA fits TRBJ2-7 better, so the J call may be wrong. The CDR3 loop is CASSPGTSGGASYNEQYF. The CDR3 DNA reads as TGTGCCAGCAGCCCTGGGACTAGCGGGGGGGCGTCCTACAATGAGCAGTACTTC.